Listed below are T cell receptor beta chains from one sample, sequenced in a study of shared clonotypes between healthy human individuals. The assay was immunoSEQ multiplex PCR, and TCRdb's table has in-frame clones only and misses some. The repertoire holds about 1 million clones, with roughly 74% as singletons. The sample taken for sequencing was memory CD4+ T cells from PBMCs. The origin of the receptors is a man younger than 35 in good health. Some clones in this sample may be carry-over from other donors' samples. Each CDR3 is given with its conserved first and last residue. The D gene is left open where the match is weak. Rows may omit the clone size; those that give it use once, few, many or a size class.

CASSFSRDYGYTF,TGTGCCAGCAGTTTTAGTCGGGACTATGGCTACACCTTC,NA,TRBV27,TRBJ1-2,NA
CASRQLAVSGNTIYF,TGTGCCAGCAGACAATTGGCGGTTTCTGGAAACACCATATATTTT,NA,TRBV6-6,TRBJ1-3,NA
CASRPGQGRSGNTIYF,TGTGCCAGCAGACCGGGACAGGGGCGATCTGGAAACACCATATATTTT,NA,TRBV28,TRBJ1-3,TRBD1
CSAAGRQELFF,TGCAGCGCCGCGGGACGCCAGGAGCTGTTTTTT,few,TRBV29-1,TRBJ2-2,NA
CASSDPGLVYTGELFF,TGTGCCAGTAGTGATCCGGGACTAGTTTACACCGGGGAGCTGTTTTTT,NA,TRBV19,TRBJ2-2,TRBD2
CASSLGETAYNEQFF,TGTGCCAGCAGCTTGGGAGAAACAGCCTACAATGAGCAGTTCTTC,NA,TRBV5-4,TRBJ2-1,NA
CASSLGGDPGELFF,TGTGCCAGCAGTTTAGGAGGAGATCCCGGGGAGCTGTTTTTT,NA,TRBV28,TRBJ2-2,NA
CASSYLAGVADTQYF,TGTGCCAGCTCTTATCTAGCGGGAGTGGCAGATACGCAGTATTTT,NA,TRBV6-4,TRBJ2-3,TRBD2
CASSLWDGQETQYF,TGTGCCAGCAGTTTATGGGACGGCCAAGAGACCCAGTACTTC,NA,TRBV28,TRBJ2-5,NA
CASSLAPGLRGTQYF,TGCGCCAGCAGCTTGGCCCCGGGTCTAAGAGGGACCCAGTACTTC,once,TRBV5-1,TRBJ2-5,NA
CASSLSAVSYEQYF,TGTGCCAGCAGTTTATCGGCAGTAAGCTACGAGCAGTACTTC,NA,TRBV27,TRBJ2-7,NA
CASSLRTPTQPQHF,TGTGCCAGCAGCCTACGGACACCTACTCAGCCCCAGCATTTT,NA,TRBV21-1,TRBJ1-5,NA
CASNLGRSNQPQHF,TGTGCCAGCAACCTAGGGAGGTCCAATCAGCCCCAGCATTTT,NA,TRBV28,TRBJ1-5,NA
CASKGAGEANYGYTF,TGTGCCAGTAAGGGGGCAGGTGAGGCTAACTATGGCTACACCTTC,NA,TRBV19,TRBJ1-2,TRBD1
CSVGWGGMTDTQYF,TGCAGCGTTGGTTGGGGGGGAATGACAGATACGCAGTATTTT,NA,TRBV29-1,TRBJ2-3,TRBD2
CASSDRVYGYTF,TGTGCCAGCAGCGACAGGGTCTATGGCTACACCTTC,NA,TRBV5-6,TRBJ1-2,TRBD1
CASSLLGAGGYEQYF,TGTGCCAGCAGCTTACTAGGGGCGGGGGGCTACGAGCAGTACTTC,NA,TRBV11-2,TRBJ2-7,TRBD2
CASSLAGIIYEQYF,TGCGCCAGCAGCTTGGCGGGAATCATTTACGAGCAGTACTTC,NA,TRBV5-1,TRBJ2-7,NA
CASSPPVAGDSYEQYF,TGTGCCAGCTCACCACCGGTGGCAGGGGACTCCTACGAGCAGTACTTC,few,TRBV18,TRBJ2-7,NA
CASSLGGYEQYF,TGTGCCAGCAGCTTGGGGGGGTACGAGCAGTACTTC,NA,TRBV5-6,TRBJ2-7,NA
CASSQGDSYPEAFF,TGCGCCAGCAGCCAAGGGGACTCTTACCCTGAAGCTTTCTTT,NA,TRBV4-1,TRBJ1-1,NA
CASLREGTEAFF,TGTGCCAGCCTCCGGGAGGGCACTGAAGCTTTCTTT,few,TRBV2,TRBJ1-1,NA
CASTLGAYNSPLHF,TGTGCCAGCACCCTGGGGGCCTATAATTCACCCCTCCACTTT,NA,TRBV5-6,TRBJ1-6,NA
CSVVGQRMYEQYF,TGCAGCGTTGTGGGGCAGCGAATGTACGAGCAGTACTTC,once,TRBV29-1,TRBJ2-7,NA
CASSYPLNTEAFF,TGTGCCAGCAGTTACCCTTTGAACACTGAAGCTTTCTTT,NA,TRBV28,TRBJ1-1,NA
CASSFQGGNQPQHF,TGCGCCAGCAGCTTCCAGGGGGGGAATCAGCCCCAGCATTTT,NA,TRBV5-1,TRBJ1-5,TRBD1
CASRPPRLTNTEAFF,TGTGCCAGCAGACCCCCTCGCCTGACGAACACTGAAGCTTTCTTT,NA,TRBV11-2,TRBJ1-1,NA
CASRNRDGRADTQYF,TGTGCCAGCAGGAACCGGGACGGTAGGGCAGATACGCAGTATTTT,NA,TRBV2,TRBJ2-3,NA
CASRSTGKDGYTF,TGTGCCAGCAGGTCGACAGGCAAGGATGGCTACACCTTC,NA,TRBV6-5,TRBJ1-2,NA
CSVEVGGNTIYF,TGCAGCGTTGAAGTGGGTGGAAACACCATATATTTT,NA,TRBV29-1,TRBJ1-3,NA
CAWSGVGGFTEAFF,TGTGCCTGGAGTGGGGTAGGGGGGTTCACTGAAGCTTTCTTT,NA,TRBV30,TRBJ1-1,NA
CASSLVGGYNEQFF,TGTGCCAGCAGCCTAGTTGGAGGATACAATGAGCAGTTCTTC,NA,TRBV7-3,TRBJ2-1,NA
CASSQGAGNGYTF,TGCGCCAGCAGCCAAGGTGCGGGGAATGGCTACACCTTC,NA,TRBV4-1,TRBJ1-2,NA
CASSFGDRTGGYTF,TGCGCCAGCAGCTTCGGGGACAGGACGGGTGGCTACACCTTC,few,TRBV5-1,TRBJ1-2,TRBD1
CSASQRDEQFF,TGCAGTGCATCCCAGCGGGATGAGCAGTTCTTC,NA,TRBV20-1,TRBJ2-1,NA
CASSLSVNKTPYEQYF,TGTGCCAGCAGTTTATCGGTGAACAAAACGCCCTACGAGCAGTACTTC,NA,TRBV27,TRBJ2-7,NA
CASRVSGANVLTF,TGTGCCAGCAGGGTTAGTGGGGCCAACGTCCTGACTTTC,NA,TRBV27,TRBJ2-6,NA
CASSQDDGRGWETQYF,TGCGCCAGCAGCCAAGATGACGGGAGGGGTTGGGAGACCCAGTACTTC,NA,TRBV4-1,TRBJ2-5,TRBD2
CASSLRRESSYEQYF,TGTGCCAGCAGTTTGAGGAGGGAGAGCTCCTACGAGCAGTACTTC,NA,TRBV27,TRBJ2-7,NA
CASSQFLREREQYF,TGTGCCAGCAGCCAATTTTTGCGGGAAAGGGAGCAGTACTTC,few,TRBV4-2,TRBJ2-7,NA
CAIRRQGKSDTEAFF,TGTGCCATCAGAAGACAGGGGAAGTCGGACACTGAAGCTTTCTTT,NA,TRBV10-3,TRBJ1-1,TRBD1